The 21 T cell receptor beta chains below were found in one sample sequenced in a study of cytomegalovirus exposure and HLA in healthy donors. 13 Jbeta primers and 60 Vbeta primers were used for the PCR. The repertoire was sequenced with immunoSEQ multiplex PCR; TCRdb's copy has only in-frame clones and lacks some. This sample carries approximately 68,000 clones, with 7.5% to 8% going to the ten biggest clones. Sequencing input: PBMCs. The receptors shown here come from a female donor in good health and CMV-seropositive.

The rearrangement links TRBV29-1 to TRBJ2-3; D perhaps matches TRBD2 (6 bases). Germline V gene lookup returns CDR1 SQVTM and CDR2 ANQGSEA. This CDR3 spans 17 amino acids. V gave up 0 bases and J gave up 0 bases, with 16 bases separating them. CDR3 bases: TGCAGCGTTGAAGATTGGAGGGACTCTTTCAGCACAGATACGCAGTATTTT. It yields the protein CSVEDWRDSFSTDTQYF.

The chain links TRBV4-2 to TRBJ1-2; TRBD1 matches 8 bases. V lost 1 base and J lost 4; bases outside the gene matches: 11. Looked up from germline, CDR1 is LGHNA and CDR2 is YNFKEQ. The CDR3 length is 17 residues. The CDR3 region is CASSQVPGQGAIYGYTF. CDR3 nucleotide sequence: TGTGCCAGCAGCCAAGTTCCTGGACAGGGAGCAATCTATGGCTACACCTTC.

The V gene is TRBV6-5, the J gene TRBJ2-7; 7 positions agree with TRBD2. Per germline, CDR1 MNHEY and CDR2 SVGAGI. V lost 8 bases to trimming and J lost 2 bases; unmatched junction nucleotides: 12. This CDR3 is 15 amino acids long. CDR3 amino acids: CASGPGGFRAYEQYF. The CDR3 DNA follows: TGTGCCAGCGGTCCCGGGGGGTTCAGGGCCTACGAGCAGTACTTC.

Worth noting for this clone: The junction and the germline gene differ at one end; a read error may be behind it. The chain employs TRBV15 and TRBJ2-3, with TRBD1 matching over 8 bases. Germline V CDR1 and CDR2: LNHNV, YYDKDF (reference sequence). The CDR3 loop spans 14 amino acids. The CDR3 spells CATSRDRGSDTQYF. CDR3 DNA sequence: TGTGCCACCAGCCGAGACAGGGGTTCAGATACGCAGTATTTT.

The chain is built from TRBV30 and TRBJ2-2, with 7 bases matching TRBD1. V dropped 0 bases and J dropped 4; count of bases not matched to a gene: 5. Per the germline V gene, CDR1 is GTSNPN and CDR2 is SVGIG (reference sequence). The CDR3 consists of 15 residues. CDR3: CAWSVLDRITGELFF. CDR3 in DNA: TGTGCCTGGAGTGTACTGGACAGGATCACCGGGGAGCTGTTTTTT.

CDR3 residues: CASSSLAGVANEQFF. In DNA form, the CDR3 reads TGTGCCAGCAGCTCCTTAGCGGGAGTAGCCAATGAGCAGTTCTTC. J is TRBJ2-1 and V is TRBV7-9; the match to TRBD2 covers 9 bases. Germline V CDR1 and CDR2: SEHNR, FQNEAQ (reference sequence). After removal of 4 bases from V and 6 bases from J, the junction contained 7 bases not matched to a gene. The length of the CDR3 is 15 residues.

The CDR3 coding sequence is TGTGCCAGCAGTTTATGGGACACTCTTCGCGATCAGCCCCAGCATTTT. Translation: CASSLWDTLRDQPQHF. This chain links TRBV28 with TRBJ1-5; D perhaps matches TRBD1 (5 bases). This CDR3 is built from 16 residues. Trimming took 0 bases from V and 5 from J, leaving 14 bases between them. Germline CDR1 and CDR2: MDHEN and SYDVKM.

The V and J genes are TRBV7-2 and TRBJ2-1; 12 positions agree with TRBD2. This CDR3 contains 16 residues. In germline, CDR1 is SGHTA, CDR2 FQGNSA. The V segment lost 4 bases and the J segment 7 bases; nucleotides outside the gene matches: 8. CDR3 nucleotide sequence: TGTGCCAGCAGCTCCCCAGGACTAGCGGGAATAAATGAGCAGTTCTTC. Translated: CASSSPGLAGINEQFF.

The V and J genes are TRBV30 and TRBJ2-5; weak D call: TRBD2 (5 bases). V shed 0 bases and J shed 5 bases, with 16 bases lying between them. The CDR3 runs 15 residues. Germline V lookup: CDR1 GTSNPN, CDR2 SVGIG (reference sequence). The CDR3 coding sequence is TGTGCCTGGAGTGTAGGACCTCCCCCGGGGGAGACCCAGTACTTC. Amino acid sequence: CAWSVGPPPGETQYF.

The chain employs TRBV7-9 and TRBJ1-6; 7 bases map to TRBD1. In germline, CDR1 is SEHNR, CDR2 FQNEAQ (reference sequence). The CDR3 extends over 12 amino acids. The V gene end was trimmed by 11 bases and the J gene end by 8 bases; junction bases not matched to a gene: 6. The CDR3 nucleotides are TGTGCCTACGACACAGGGGATTCACCCCTCCACTTT. Translation: CAYDTGDSPLHF.

The chain combines TRBV2 with TRBJ2-1; 11 nucleotides align to TRBD2. CDR3 length: 15 amino acids. V gave up 5 bases and J gave up 6 bases; unmatched junction bases: 6. Germline CDR1 reads SNHLY; CDR2 reads FYNNEI. CDR3 sequence: CASSQTSGGANEQFF. CDR3 nucleotide sequence: TGTGCCAGCAGTCAAACTAGCGGGGGTGCCAATGAGCAGTTCTTC. The variable domain in full, with the rest retrieved from reference TRBV2 and TRBJ2-1, is EPEVTQTPSHQVTQMGQEVILRCVPISNHLYFYWYRQILGQKVEFLVSFYNNEISEKSEIFDDQFSVERPDGSNFTLKIRSTKLEDSAMYFCASSQTSGGANEQFFGPGTRLTVL.

The chain uses TRBV4-2 and TRBJ1-4; D is undetermined. In germline, CDR1 is LGHNA, CDR2 YNFKEQ. There are 20 residues in the CDR3. With 0 bases removed from V and 0 bases from J, the gap between germline ends came to 20 bases. In DNA, the CDR3 is TGTGCCAGCAGCCAAGATGTCGCAGGATTCTTAAGTGCAACTAATGAAAAACTGTTTTTT. Amino acid sequence: CASSQDVAGFLSATNEKLFF.

J is TRBJ2-3 and V is TRBV7-9, with D possibly matching TRBD2 (6 bases). V lost 3 bases to trimming and J lost 3 bases, with 19 bases between them. This CDR3 has 17 amino acids. Germline V gene data show CDR1 as SEHNR and CDR2 as FQNEAQ (reference sequence). This CDR3 is CASSFRGTPARTDTQYF. For the CDR3, the DNA is TGTGCCAGCAGCTTCCGCGGGACCCCGGCAAGGACAGATACGCAGTATTTT.

The chain employs TRBV14 and TRBJ1-6; unclear D gene. The CDR3 contains 14 residues. CDR1 and CDR2 from the germline V gene are SGHDN and FVKESK. The germline V and J ends were trimmed by 1 base and 9 bases, with 10 bases remaining between them. The CDR3 bases are TGTGCCAGCAGCCAAGGGTCCTCCGGTTCACCCCTCCACTTT. It translates to CASSQGSSGSPLHF. Full variable domain (outside the CDR3, taken from reference TRBV14 and TRBJ1-6): EAGVTQFPSHSVIEKGQTVTLRCDPISGHDNLYWYRRVMGKEIKFLLHFVKESKQDESGMPNNRFLAERTGGTYSTLKVQPAELEDSGVYFCASSQGSSGSPLHFGNGTRLTVT.

J is TRBJ1-5 and V is TRBV28; 8 bases line up with TRBD1. This CDR3 has 16 residues. V lost 9 bases and J lost 0; bases outside the gene matches: 10. CDR1 MDHEN and CDR2 SYDVKM come from the germline V gene. CDR3 amino acids: CASLPGTGYSNQPQHF. In DNA form, the CDR3 reads TGTGCCAGTTTGCCAGGGACAGGCTATAGCAATCAGCCCCAGCATTTT.

The rearrangement uses TRBV4-1 and TRBJ2-1; tentatively, D is TRBD1 (6 bases). Germline V lookup: CDR1 MGHRA, CDR2 YSYEKL. The CDR3 covers 13 residues. The V and J ends lost 2 bases and 15 bases respectively, with 17 bases between them. The CDR3 is CASSQRDTDLAFF. Written as DNA, the CDR3 is TGCGCCAGCAGCCAACGGGACACAGACCTGGCGTTCTTC.

V is TRBV27 and J is TRBJ1-5; D not resolved. Germline V gives CDR1 MNHEY, CDR2 SMNVEV (reference sequence). The CDR3 is 14 amino acids. V was clipped by 2 bases and J by 6 bases, with 11 bases between them. Written as DNA, the CDR3 is TGTGCCAGCAGTTTAGTCCAGTCGGGTCAGCCCCAGCATTTT. It encodes CASSLVQSGQPQHF.

The chain employs TRBV28 and TRBJ2-7; D uncertain. V lost 4 bases and J lost 3, with 7 bases in between. Germline values: CDR1 MDHEN, CDR2 SYDVKM. The CDR3 consists of 12 residues. The CDR3 nucleotides read TGTGCCAGCAGTTCAGGATTCTACGAGCAGTACTTC. Amino acid sequence: CASSSGFYEQYF.

This sequence joins TRBV9 and TRBJ2-1; D is unresolved. V shed 5 bases and J shed 4 bases, with 16 bases lying between them. In germline, CDR1 is SGDLS, CDR2 YYNGEE. There are 15 residues in the CDR3. The CDR3 sequence is CASRRGVGGYNEQFF. The CDR3 bases are TGTGCCAGCAGACGTGGAGTGGGTGGATACAATGAGCAGTTCTTC.

The chain uses TRBV5-1 and TRBJ2-7; D is undetermined. V shed 0 bases and J shed 1 base, with 8 bases lying between them. Germline V lookup: CDR1 SGHRS, CDR2 YFSETQ. CDR3 length equals 14 residues. In nucleotides, the CDR3 is TGCGCCAGCAGCTTGGCCGTGTCGTCCTACGAGCAGTACTTC. It encodes CASSLAVSSYEQYF.

The chain has TRBV7-2 and TRBJ1-2; D is undetermined. V was shortened by 0 bases and J by 6 bases, with 11 bases between the two germline ends. Germline assignment: CDR1 SGHTA and CDR2 FQGNSA. CDR3 size: 14 residues. DNA for the CDR3: TGTGCCAGCAGCTTAGCCCGGGGAGACAATGGCTACACCTTC. This gives the protein CASSLARGDNGYTF.